Following are 26 T cell receptor beta chains from one sample sequenced in a study of radiotherapy plus CTLA-4 blockade in lung cancer. Clones were sequenced by immunoSEQ multiplex PCR, and TCRdb holds only the in-frame ones, with some missing. In the table there are over 95,000 clones, under 85% of which are singletons. Source: peripheral blood, taken from a patient treated with radiotherapy plus ipilimumab. These receptors came from a human donor with non-small cell lung cancer who had a partial response to radiotherapy plus ipilimumab. Some clones in this sample may be carry-over from other donors' samples.

This clone occurred a few times. The rearrangement uses TRBV10-1 and TRBJ2-7, with 8 bases matching TRBD2. Germline CDR1 is WNHNN and CDR2 is SYGVQD (reference sequence). The CDR3 extends over 15 amino acids. The V segment lost 3 bases and the J segment 0 bases; nucleotides outside the gene matches: 4. The CDR3 loop reads CASSEAAGGSYEQYF. CDR3 bases: TGCGCCAGCAGTGAAGCGGCGGGAGGCTCCTACGAGCAGTACTTC.

The sample holds one count of this clone. The chain combines TRBV7-6 with TRBJ2-2, with 7 bases aligning to TRBD1. Germline-derived CDR1 and CDR2 are SGHVS and FNYEAQ. With 0 bases clipped from V and 7 bases from J, the junction kept 14 bases outside the gene matches. The CDR3 is 18 residues long. The CDR3 DNA reads TGTGCCAGCAGCTTAGCTCTGAAGGGACAGACGTATGGCGGGGAGCTGTTTTTT. It yields the protein CASSLALKGQTYGGELFF. Looking up the rest from reference TRBV7-6 and TRBJ2-2 gives the full variable domain: GAGVSQSPRYKVTKRGQDVALRCDPISGHVSLYWYRQALGQGPEFLTYFNYEAQQDKSGLPNDRFSAERPEGSISTLTIQRTEQRDSAMYRCASSLALKGQTYGGELFFGEGSRLTVL.

V gene TRBV30 combines with J gene TRBJ2-5; 12 bases are a match to TRBD2. The V segment lost 3 bases and the J segment 5 bases; nucleotides outside the gene matches: 7. The V gene's germline CDR1 is GTSNPN and CDR2 SVGIG (reference sequence). This CDR3 spans 15 amino acids. The CDR3: CAWRKGLAGYETQYF. The CDR3 DNA reads TGTGCCTGGAGGAAAGGACTAGCGGGATATGAGACCCAGTACTTC.

The genes are TRBV7-2 and TRBJ2-5; unclear D gene. The CDR3 sequence is 13 residues long. Per germline, CDR1 SGHTA and CDR2 FQGNSA. V was pared by 5 bases and J by 4 bases, with 11 bases between. CDR3 in amino acids: CASSRRLGETQYF. CDR3 bases: TGTGCCAGCAGCCGCAGACTGGGAGAGACCCAGTACTTC.

The rearrangement links TRBV28 to TRBJ1-5; D unresolved. CDR1 and CDR2 from the germline V gene are MDHEN and SYDVKM. Trimming shortened V by 2 bases and J by 5 bases, and 13 bases separated the two germline ends. CDR3 length equals 15 residues. In nucleotides, the CDR3 is TGTGCCAGCAGTTTAGGAGGGCAGAATTATCAGCCCCAGCATTTT. Translation: CASSLGGQNYQPQHF.

The gene calls are TRBV28 and TRBJ2-7; TRBD1 aligns across 7 bases. The CDR3 sequence is 14 residues long. The germline V gene encodes CDR1 MDHEN and CDR2 SYDVKM. V lost 7 bases and J lost 2; bases outside the gene matches: 8. In nucleotides, the CDR3 is TGTGCCAGCAATCGACAGGGTTCCGCCTACGAGCAGTACTTC. Its protein product is CASNRQGSAYEQYF.

The chain combines TRBV5-1 with TRBJ1-1; maybe TRBD1 (6 bases). V was trimmed by 3 bases and J by 1 base, leaving 19 bases between them. The germline gives CDR1 SGHRS, CDR2 YFSETQ. This CDR3 is built from 17 residues. The CDR3 sequence: CASSSPPGRGWNTEAFF. In DNA form, the CDR3 reads TGCGCCAGCAGCTCACCTCCCGGGAGGGGGTGGAACACTGAAGCTTTCTTT.

This clone was found a few times. This chain uses TRBV27 with TRBJ2-1; 7 nucleotides align to TRBD2. CDR3 length: 19 residues. Germline assignment: CDR1 MNHEY and CDR2 SMNVEV (reference sequence). The junction had 11 bases not matched to a gene; V was cut back by 0 bases and J by 0 bases. Written as DNA, the CDR3 is TGTGCCAGCAGTTTATCGCGGCAACTAGCGTATAGCTCCTACAATGAGCAGTTCTTC. Its protein product is CASSLSRQLAYSSYNEQFF.

This rearrangement joins TRBV2 to TRBJ2-7, with D possibly being TRBD2 (6 bases). CDR3 length: 14 residues. V was clipped by 0 bases and J by 4 bases, with 10 bases between them. Germline CDR1 SNHLY, CDR2 FYNNEI. Here the CDR3 reads CASSEARGSYEQYF. DNA for the CDR3: TGTGCCAGCAGTGAAGCTCGGGGGAGTTACGAGCAGTACTTC.

The gene calls are TRBV6-1 and TRBJ2-2; D unresolved. Trimming stripped 4 bases from V and 6 bases from J, with 15 bases between. The CDR3 spans 15 residues. Germline CDR1 MNHNS, CDR2 SASEGT. The DNA for the CDR3 is TGTGCCAGCAGTGCACCCCCCCGGTCATCCGGGGAGCTGTTTTTT. This encodes CASSAPPRSSGELFF.

The rearrangement joins TRBV7-2 to TRBJ2-7; 8 bases are a match to TRBD2. Germline CDR1 and CDR2: SGHTA and FQGNSA. V shed 3 bases, J shed 2 bases, and the junction held 6 bases outside the gene matches. This CDR3 has 15 residues. The CDR3 DNA follows: TGTGCCAGCAGCTTTACTAGCGGTACAACCTACGAGCAGTACTTC. It yields the protein CASSFTSGTTYEQYF.

The genes are TRBV6-1 and TRBJ2-3; D is uncertain. This CDR3 is built from 15 residues. Germline CDR1 MNHNS, CDR2 SASEGT. Trimming left V 1 base short and J 2 bases short, with 10 bases between. This chain's CDR3 is CASSEGVPYTDTQYF. In nucleotides, the CDR3 is TGTGCCAGCAGTGAAGGAGTCCCGTACACAGATACGCAGTATTTT.

This clone was seen a handful of times. The gene calls are TRBV6-1 and TRBJ1-1, with D maybe TRBD1 (6 bases). The CDR3 is 13 amino acids. Deletions cut 6 bases from V and 5 bases from J, with 13 bases between. Germline V gives CDR1 MNHNS, CDR2 SASEGT. In DNA form, the CDR3 reads TGTGCCAGCAGCCGACAGGCAAGGACTGAAGCTTTCTTT. Translation gives CASSRQARTEAFF.

The rearrangement joins TRBV4-1 to TRBJ1-2; D is possibly TRBD1 (5 bases). Per germline, CDR1 MGHRA and CDR2 YSYEKL. This CDR3 is built from 15 residues. Trimming stripped 5 bases from V and 2 bases from J, with 15 bases between. The CDR3 sequence is CASSAGGMLNYGYTF. In DNA form, the CDR3 reads TGCGCCAGCAGCGCGGGGGGGATGTTGAACTATGGCTACACCTTC.

The rearrangement links TRBV6-5 to TRBJ1-2; TRBD1 matches 8 bases. Germline V gives CDR1 MNHEY, CDR2 SVGAGI. The trim removed 6 bases at V and 5 bases at J, leaving 11 bases unmatched. This CDR3 is built from 15 residues. CDR3 protein: CASSPSRGLSYGYTF. The CDR3 DNA follows: TGTGCCAGCAGCCCGTCCAGGGGGCTTAGTTATGGCTACACCTTC.

The rearrangement joins TRBV12-5 to TRBJ2-3; no reliable D call. CDR1 is LGHNT and CDR2 is FRNRAP in the germline V gene. This CDR3 is built from 14 residues. The ends were cut back, 1 base at V and 1 base at J, with 6 bases in the middle. Here the CDR3 reads CASGLGGGTDTQYF. As DNA, the CDR3 is TGTGCTAGTGGTTTGGGCGGAGGCACAGATACGCAGTATTTT.

The rearrangement uses TRBV5-1 and TRBJ1-2, with unresolved D. V lost 4 bases and J 4 bases, leaving 11 bases between the germline ends. This CDR3 has 13 amino acids. Per the germline V gene, CDR1 is SGHRS and CDR2 is YFSETQ. DNA for the CDR3: TGCGCCAGCAGCCCCATGGGGAGCTATGGCTACACCTTC. Protein sequence: CASSPMGSYGYTF.

The chain links TRBV27 to TRBJ2-2; 9 nucleotides align to TRBD2. This CDR3 has 16 amino acids. Germline lookup yields CDR1 MNHEY and CDR2 SMNVEV (reference sequence). V was pared by 0 bases and J by 5 bases, with 4 bases of the junction left unmatched. The CDR3 nucleotides read TGTGCCAGCAGTTTATCGACTAGCGGTCTTACCGGGGAGCTGTTTTTT. Translation gives CASSLSTSGLTGELFF.

The V call is TRBV6-6, the J call TRBJ2-3; 7 nucleotides line up with TRBD1. This CDR3 spans 14 amino acids. Looked up from germline, CDR1 is MNHNY and CDR2 is SVGAGI (reference sequence). V gave up 7 bases and J gave up 2 bases; unmatched junction bases: 6. The CDR3 sequence is CASNKQGSTDTQYF. The CDR3 coding sequence is TGTGCCAGCAACAAACAGGGGTCCACAGATACGCAGTATTTT.

The rearrangement links TRBV11-3 to TRBJ2-4, with 9 bases aligning to TRBD1. CDR1 is SGHNT and CDR2 is YENEEA in the germline V gene. The CDR3 is 15 amino acids. V trimming: 5 bases; J trimming: 6 bases; junction bases outside the gene matches: 8. The CDR3 coding sequence is TGTGCCAGCAGCACCGGGACAGGGTTAGGAAACATTCAGTACTTC. Translated, it gives CASSTGTGLGNIQYF.

The chain joins TRBV18 to TRBJ2-7; D is possibly TRBD1 (6 bases). With 4 bases removed from V and 3 bases from J, the gap between germline ends came to 19 bases. Germline-derived CDR1 and CDR2 are KGHSH and LQKENI. The length of the CDR3 is 16 residues. The CDR3 DNA reads TGTGCCAGCTCACGACAGGCCCCCTCGGCCTACTACGAGCAGTACTTC. This translates into CASSRQAPSAYYEQYF.

This clone occurred a few times. This chain connects TRBV5-1 to TRBJ2-3; D remains ambiguous. CDR1 is SGHRS and CDR2 is YFSETQ in the germline V gene. V dropped 4 bases and J dropped 0 bases, with 15 bases sitting between them. This CDR3 comprises 16 residues. CDR3 in amino acids: CASSHGFETSTDTQYF. The CDR3 nucleotides are TGCGCCAGCAGCCACGGGTTCGAGACGAGCACAGATACGCAGTATTTT.

The J gene is TRBJ2-7, the V gene TRBV9; D may be TRBD1 (6 bases). The CDR3 totals 12 residues. Germline CDR1 is SGDLS and CDR2 is YYNGEE. Trimming pared 3 bases from V and 6 bases from J, leaving 10 bases between. The CDR3 DNA is TGTGCCAGCAGCGATACAGGGCTCGAGCAGTACTTC. Amino acids: CASSDTGLEQYF.

The chain joins TRBV7-9 to TRBJ2-2; 9 bases map to TRBD2. Germline V gene lookup returns CDR1 SEHNR and CDR2 FQNEAQ (reference sequence). The ends lost 5 bases at V and 5 bases at J; junction bases unmatched: 6. The CDR3 length is 15 residues. CDR3 protein: CASSNPGLATGELFF. The CDR3 coding sequence is TGTGCCAGCAGCAACCCGGGACTAGCAACCGGGGAGCTGTTTTTT.

The CDR3 loop is CASSKETGEVYGYTF. The DNA for the CDR3 is TGTGCCAGCAGCAAAGAGACTGGGGAGGTCTATGGCTACACCTTC. This chain uses TRBV7-9 with TRBJ1-2, with D unclear. The CDR3 consists of 15 residues. Germline V gives CDR1 SEHNR, CDR2 FQNEAQ (reference sequence). Trimming left V 5 bases short and J 4 bases short, with 17 bases between.

CDR3 in amino acids: CASSFSGFYSYEQYF. DNA for the CDR3: TGCGCCAGCAGTTTTAGCGGGTTTTACTCCTACGAGCAGTACTTC. The genes are TRBV5-1 and TRBJ2-7; 7 bases align to TRBD2. The CDR3 sequence is 15 residues long. Germline-derived CDR1 and CDR2 are SGHRS and YFSETQ. Trimming cost V 5 bases and J 0 bases; bases outside gene matches: 8. The full variable domain, in which reference TRBV5-1 and TRBJ2-7 provide the parts outside the CDR3, is KAGVTQTPRYLIKTRGQQVTLSCSPISGHRSVSWYQQTPGQGLQFLFEYFSETQRNKGNFPGRFSGRQFSNSRSEMNVSTLELGDSALYLCASSFSGFYSYEQYFGPGTRLTVT.